Presented here are 29 T cell receptor beta chains from one specimen sequenced in a study of blood T cell repertoires in COVID-19. The protocol was immunoSEQ multiplex PCR, while the TCRdb copy is restricted to in-frame clones and leaves out a portion. The sample includes roughly 150,000 clones, approximately 91% of them seen just once. Source material: peripheral blood. The receptors derive from a man between 18 and 35 years old with COVID-19, enrolled during active disease.

V and J are TRBV28 and TRBJ2-5; TRBD1 agrees at 7 bases. The CDR3 spans 16 residues. The germline V gene encodes CDR1 MDHEN and CDR2 SYDVKM. V was clipped by 5 bases and J by 3 bases; unmatched bases: 12. CDR3 in DNA: TGTGCCAGCAGTCGGGACAGATTCCTGGGAGAAGAGACCCAGTACTTC. Translation: CASSRDRFLGEETQYF.

The V gene is TRBV7-2, the J gene TRBJ1-5; D gene ambiguous. In germline, CDR1 is SGHTA, CDR2 FQGNSA. Trimming stripped 1 base from V and 4 bases from J, with 8 bases between. The CDR3 length is 14 residues. This chain's CDR3 is CASSLVSENQPQHF. CDR3 bases: TGTGCCAGCAGCTTAGTCTCAGAAAATCAGCCCCAGCATTTT.

The chain combines TRBV18 with TRBJ2-1; 10 nucleotides agree with TRBD2. Germline-derived CDR1 and CDR2 are KGHSH and LQKENI. This CDR3 comprises 16 residues. Trimming removed 3 bases from V and 2 bases from J; junction bases left unmatched: 4. CDR3 nucleotide sequence: TGTGCCAGCTCACCTCTAGCGGGAGACCCCTACAATGAGCAGTTCTTC. Translating it yields CASSPLAGDPYNEQFF.

The chain has TRBV28 and TRBJ1-2, with TRBD1 as a possible D gene (6 bases). This CDR3 has 15 amino acids. Germline CDR1 and CDR2: MDHEN and SYDVKM. Deletions cut 4 bases from V and 4 bases from J, with 16 bases between. CDR3 sequence reads: CASSSGQQLVYGYTF. The CDR3 region has the DNA TGTGCCAGCAGTTCAGGACAGCAATTGGTCTATGGCTACACCTTC.

V gene TRBV7-2 combines with J gene TRBJ1-1; TRBD1 matches at 8 bases. After removal of 1 base from V and 11 bases from J, the junction contained 6 bases not matched to a gene. The germline gives CDR1 SGHTA, CDR2 FQGNSA. The CDR3 totals 13 residues. CDR3 sequence: CASSLGTGREAFF. In DNA form, the CDR3 reads TGTGCCAGCAGCTTAGGGACAGGGAGGGAGGCTTTCTTT.

This chain uses TRBV19 with TRBJ2-1; 11 bases are a match to TRBD2. Germline CDR1 reads LNHDA; CDR2 reads SQIVND (reference sequence). The CDR3 is 16 amino acids. Losses at the gene ends were 5 bases for V and 7 bases for J; bases not matched to a gene: 10. The CDR3 region is CASSSPFTSGSNEQFF. The CDR3 bases are TGTGCCAGTAGTTCACCCTTTACTAGCGGGAGTAATGAGCAGTTCTTC.

The rearrangement joins TRBV29-1 to TRBJ1-1; D is ambiguous. This CDR3 is built from 14 residues. The V end was cut by 7 bases, the J end by 1 base, with 16 bases between. Germline V lookup: CDR1 SQVTM, CDR2 ANQGSEA. The CDR3 spells CSGSTRLGNTEAFF. The CDR3 DNA is TGCAGCGGCTCAACTAGACTGGGGAACACTGAAGCTTTCTTT.

V is TRBV28 and J is TRBJ2-3, with a tentative D call TRBD1 (6 bases). This CDR3 has 17 residues. CDR1 and CDR2 (germline): MDHEN, SYDVKM. V was pared by 6 bases and J by 2 bases, with 21 bases between. The CDR3 protein is CASSSDRQVLNTDTQYF. The DNA for the CDR3 is TGTGCCAGCAGCTCCGACCGACAGGTCCTGAACACAGATACGCAGTATTTT.

The rearrangement uses TRBV27 and TRBJ1-6; D gene unclear. Germline CDR1 MNHEY, CDR2 SMNVEV (reference sequence). The CDR3 is 18 residues long. V was shortened by 1 base and J by 0 bases, with 13 bases between the two germline ends. CDR3 residues: CASSLFFGGSSYNSPLHF. The DNA for the CDR3 is TGTGCCAGCAGTTTATTTTTCGGAGGGAGCTCCTATAATTCACCCCTCCACTTT.

This clone was recorded only once. The chain joins TRBV7-4 to TRBJ2-7, with a weak D call TRBD1 (6 bases). From germline, CDR1 is SGHVT and CDR2 SQSDAQ. The CDR3 runs 17 residues. Trimming pared 5 bases from V and 0 bases from J, leaving 20 bases between. The CDR3 DNA reads TGTGCCAGCAGCACAGACCACAGGGACAATACCTCCTACGAGCAGTACTTC. Translation: CASSTDHRDNTSYEQYF.

The V call is TRBV6-2 or TRBV6-3, the J call TRBJ2-7, with a weak D call TRBD1 (5 bases). Germline V gene sequence: CDR1 MNHEY, CDR2 SVGEGT. V lost 5 bases and J 3 bases, leaving 23 bases between the germline ends. The CDR3 loop spans 17 amino acids. The CDR3, as DNA: TGTGCCAGCAGTCTACCGACCGACAGTACGTTGGGCTACGAGCAGTACTTC. Translating gives CASSLPTDSTLGYEQYF.

The CDR3 reads CATSDTAYGYTF. Written as DNA, the CDR3 is TGTGCCACCAGTGATACAGCCTATGGCTACACCTTC. This chain uses TRBV24-1 with TRBJ1-2; D remains unclear. The CDR3 covers 12 residues. Trimming cost V 3 bases and J 4 bases, with 5 bases left between them. The germline CDR1 and CDR2 sequences are KGHDR and SFDVKD.

The chain combines TRBV19 with TRBJ2-2; 7 positions agree with TRBD1. The junction had 10 bases not matched to a gene; V was cut back by 3 bases and J by 6 bases. Germline V gives CDR1 LNHDA, CDR2 SQIVND (reference sequence). The CDR3 length is 16 residues. The CDR3 DNA reads as TGTGCCAGTAGTATGAGTGCAGGGGGTTTCGCCGGGGAGCTGTTTTTT. Its translation: CASSMSAGGFAGELFF.

On this clone: The DNA is omitted, as the CDR3 cannot be located on it reliably, and the CDR3 follows TCRdb's listing. The genes are TRBV9 and TRBJ1-4; the listed D gene, TRBD1, was not tested against the DNA. The CDR3 is 14 amino acids long, termini counted. Germline values: CDR1 SGDLS, CDR2 YYNGEE. CDR3 protein: CASSVGQGNEKLLF.

Turning to this clone: The same CDR3 also results from other DNA sequences found in this sample. The chain joins TRBV9 to TRBJ1-2; 8 bases match TRBD1. CDR1 is SGDLS, CDR2 YYNGEE, per germline. CDR3 length: 13 amino acids. The V gene end was trimmed by 4 bases and the J gene end by 7 bases; junction bases not matched to a gene: 6. In nucleotides, the CDR3 is TGTGCCAGCAGCCCCGGGACAGGAGGTGGCTACACCTTC. This translates into CASSPGTGGGYTF.

The gene calls are TRBV20-1 and TRBJ2-7, with 10 bases that match TRBD2. The CDR3 is 14 residues long. The germline V gene has CDR1 DFQATT and CDR2 SNEGSKA (reference sequence). Unmatched junction bases numbered 5, after V lost 3 bases and J lost 3 bases. The DNA for the CDR3 is TGCAGTGCTAGTGAGGCTAGCGGGAGCTACGAGCAGTACTTC. This translates into CSASEASGSYEQYF.

The chain links TRBV12-3 or TRBV12-4 to TRBJ1-5; D gene ambiguous. V shed 6 bases and J shed 0 bases, with 6 bases lying between them. The length of the CDR3 is 13 residues. CDR3 sequence reads: CASSHSSNQPQHF. The CDR3 DNA reads TGTGCCAGCAGCCACAGTAGCAATCAGCCCCAGCATTTT.

The V call is TRBV4-3, the J call TRBJ2-1; TRBD2 aligns across 7 bases. V trimming: 3 bases; J trimming: 6 bases; junction bases outside the gene matches: 5. Germline CDR1 is LGHNA and CDR2 is YSLEER. The CDR3 has 14 amino acids. The CDR3 here is CASSQGGRGNEQFF. CDR3 in DNA: TGCGCCAGCAGCCAGGGCGGGAGAGGCAATGAGCAGTTCTTC.

This sequence joins TRBV5-1 and TRBJ2-7; the match to TRBD2 covers 11 bases. V shed 6 bases and J 0 bases; nucleotides not matched to a gene: 8. CDR3 size: 16 residues. Germline CDR1 SGHRS, CDR2 YFSETQ. CDR3 DNA sequence: TGCGCCAGCACCCTCGGGACTAGCGGAACCTCCTACGAGCAGTACTTC. This sequence encodes CASTLGTSGTSYEQYF.

V is TRBV7-7 and J is TRBJ2-3, with TRBD2 as a possible D gene (7 bases). The CDR3 totals 15 residues. V was clipped by 3 bases and J by 2 bases, with 12 bases between them. Germline lookup yields CDR1 SSHAT and CDR2 FNYEAQ (reference sequence). In DNA, the CDR3 is TGTGCCAGCAGCTTTTCGGGGGGCACCACAGATACGCAGTATTTT. Its protein is CASSFSGGTTDTQYF.

The rearrangement links TRBV6-2 or TRBV6-3 to TRBJ1-2; D is possibly TRBD1 (6 bases). V lost 2 bases and J 8 bases, leaving 27 bases between the germline ends. Germline lookup yields CDR1 MNHEY and CDR2 SVGEGT. There are 18 residues in the CDR3. The CDR3 nucleotides read TGTGCCAGCAGTTACGTCGGGTGGACAGCGGAATCCTTCTGGGGCTACACCTTC. Amino acids: CASSYVGWTAESFWGYTF.

V is TRBV27 and J is TRBJ2-1; 8 bases align to TRBD2. J gave up 5 bases and V 6 bases, and 15 bases lay outside the gene matches. Germline loops: CDR1 MNHEY, CDR2 SMNVEV (reference sequence). This CDR3 has 17 residues. In DNA, the CDR3 is TGTGCCAGCAGCCTCAGAACTGGGACTAGGGGAAACAATGAGCAGTTCTTC. Its translation: CASSLRTGTRGNNEQFF.

V gene TRBV7-8 combines with J gene TRBJ2-7, with D perhaps TRBD2 (5 bases). The CDR3 runs to 13 residues. Germline values: CDR1 SGHVS, CDR2 FQNEAQ. V dropped 2 bases and J dropped 6 bases, with 11 bases sitting between them. The CDR3 nucleotides read TGTGCCAGCAGCTTAAGGGCTAGCTTCGAGCAGTACTTC. This translates into CASSLRASFEQYF. Together with reference TRBV7-8 and TRBJ2-7, the CDR3 gives the full variable domain: GAGVSQSPRYKVAKRGQDVALRCDPISGHVSLFWYQQALGQGPEFLTYFQNEAQLDKSGLPSDRFFAERPEGSVSTLKIQRTQQEDSAVYLCASSLRASFEQYFGPGTRLTVT.

CDR3 coding DNA: TGTGCCAGCAGCTTAGATCGCCAGGGGGTCGGGGCTTTCTTT. Amino acid sequence: CASSLDRQGVGAFF. This rearrangement joins TRBV5-5 to TRBJ1-1; TRBD1 matches at 7 bases. V shed 2 bases, J shed 11 bases, and the junction held 12 bases outside the gene matches. The CDR3 contains 14 residues. Looked up from germline, CDR1 is SGHKS and CDR2 is YYEKEE (reference sequence). Full variable domain (remainder filled in from reference TRBV5-5 and TRBJ1-1): DAGVTQSPTHLIKTRGQQVTLRCSPISGHKSVSWYQQVLGQGPQFIFQYYEKEERGRGNFPDRFSARQFPNYSSELNVNALLLGDSALYLCASSLDRQGVGAFFGQGTRLTVV.

The genes are TRBV9 and TRBJ2-3; 7 bases map to TRBD2. After removal of 0 bases from V and 0 bases from J, the junction contained 4 bases not matched to a gene. Germline lookup yields CDR1 SGDLS and CDR2 YYNGEE. The CDR3 runs 16 residues. The CDR3 bases are TGTGCCAGCAGCGTAGCGGCGGGAGCAAGCACAGATACGCAGTATTTT. It is translated as CASSVAAGASTDTQYF.

The J gene is TRBJ2-5, the V gene TRBV7-9; tentatively, D is TRBD2 (6 bases). V was pared by 5 bases and J by 4 bases, with 14 bases between. The CDR3 length is 14 residues. CDR1 is SEHNR, CDR2 FQNEAQ, per germline (reference sequence). The CDR3 DNA reads as TGTGCCAGCAGCCCCCCGGGAGTCAGAGAGACCCAGTACTTC. It specifies CASSPPGVRETQYF. The full variable domain, with the rest looked up from reference TRBV7-9 and TRBJ2-5, is DTGVSQNPRHKITKRGQNVTFRCDPISEHNRLYWYRQTLGQGPEFLTYFQNEAQLEKSRLLSDRFSAERPKGSFSTLEIQRTEQGDSAMYLCASSPPGVRETQYFGPGTRLLVL.

The J gene is TRBJ1-6, the V gene TRBV25-1, with D hard to call. This CDR3 comprises 15 residues. Germline CDR1 and CDR2: MGHDK and SYGVNS. V lost 2 bases and J lost 0, with 5 bases in between. CDR3 nucleotides: TGTGCCAGCAGTGAAGTGAGCTCCTATAATTCACCCCTCCACTTT. Protein sequence: CASSEVSSYNSPLHF.

This clone was seen a single time. This chain links TRBV5-1 with TRBJ2-7; TRBD2 agrees at 11 bases. This CDR3 has 17 residues. Germline trimming cut 3 bases from V and 0 bases from J; bases unmatched to any gene: 8. Germline V gives CDR1 SGHRS, CDR2 YFSETQ. Written as DNA, the CDR3 is TGCGCCAGCAGCTCCGGACTAGCGGGTGTATTCTCCTACGAGCAGTACTTC. This sequence encodes CASSSGLAGVFSYEQYF.

This chain uses TRBV28 with TRBJ1-5; 9 bases agree with TRBD1. The V gene end was trimmed by 8 bases and the J gene end by 11 bases; junction bases not matched to a gene: 7. CDR3 length: 12 amino acids. The V gene's germline CDR1 is MDHEN and CDR2 SYDVKM. DNA of the CDR3: TGTGCCAGCGGGACAGGGACCACGGCCCAGCATTTT. Amino acids: CASGTGTTAQHF.